Shown below are 18 T cell receptor beta chains from a single sample sequenced in a study of T cell changes during pregnancy in multiple sclerosis. Data came from immunoSEQ multiplex PCR; TCRdb stores just in-frame clones and leaves some out. The top ten hold 2% to 2.5% of the sample, which has approximately 69,000 clones, just over 90% seen once. The source was peripheral blood, collected in the second trimester of pregnancy. These receptors originate from a female donor in good health, enrolled as a control in a pregnancy study.

The rearrangement uses TRBV10-3 and TRBJ1-2, with 8 positions matching TRBD1. This CDR3 comprises 14 residues. The V and J ends lost 6 bases and 6 bases, in that order; junction bases with no gene match: 9. Germline lookup yields CDR1 ENHRY and CDR2 SYGVKD. In DNA form, the CDR3 reads TGTGCCATCAGGCCTACGGGACAGGACAATGGCTACACCTTC. It codes for CAIRPTGQDNGYTF.

In this sample, this clone turned up once. V is TRBV6-5 and J is TRBJ2-7; TRBD2 aligns across 8 bases. The CDR3 totals 15 residues. V gave up 2 bases and J gave up 7 bases; unmatched junction bases: 10. The V gene's germline CDR1 is MNHEY and CDR2 SVGAGI. CDR3 in amino acids: CASSYRAGGRREQYF. The CDR3 DNA follows: TGTGCCAGCAGTTACCGGGCGGGGGGCCGCAGGGAGCAGTACTTC.

V usage is TRBV6-5 and J usage is TRBJ1-2; 11 bases map to TRBD1. The V gene end was trimmed by 6 bases and the J gene end by 7 bases; junction bases not matched to a gene: 10. The germline V gene encodes CDR1 MNHEY and CDR2 SVGAGI. The CDR3 sequence is 15 residues long. CDR3 nucleotide sequence: TGTGCCAGCAGACCCGGGACAGGGGGTGGTGCTGGCTACACCTTC. Translating it yields CASRPGTGGGAGYTF.

With regard to this clone: A junction end diverges from the germline sequence, so it may reflect a read error. J is TRBJ1-2 and V is TRBV7-7; 12 nucleotides align to TRBD1. Germline V gene lookup returns CDR1 SSHAT and CDR2 FNYEAQ (reference sequence). The CDR3 sequence is 15 residues long. The CDR3 sequence is CASSLGTGGLYGYTF. Written as DNA, the CDR3 is TGTGCTAGCAGCTTGGGGACAGGGGGCCTCTATGGCTACACCTTC.

J is TRBJ2-7 and V is TRBV19; 7 bases line up with TRBD1. The trim removed 3 bases at V and 4 bases at J, leaving 9 bases unmatched. Germline lookup yields CDR1 LNHDA and CDR2 SQIVND (reference sequence). The CDR3 sequence is 15 residues long. CDR3 amino acids: CASSISPGQKYEQYF. CDR3 nucleotides: TGTGCCAGTAGTATTTCCCCGGGACAGAAGTACGAGCAGTACTTC.

The chain combines TRBV7-9 with TRBJ1-1; D might be TRBD1 (5 bases). V was trimmed by 3 bases and J by 4 bases, leaving 12 bases between them. CDR1 and CDR2 (germline): SEHNR, FQNEAQ (reference sequence). The CDR3 runs 14 residues. CDR3 sequence (DNA): TGTGCCAGCAGCTTTGGGGACTGGGGCACTGAAGCTTTCTTT. Translation: CASSFGDWGTEAFF. Variable domain in full (rest from reference TRBV7-9 and TRBJ1-1): DTGVSQNPRHKITKRGQNVTFRCDPISEHNRLYWYRQTLGQGPEFLTYFQNEAQLEKSRLLSDRFSAERPKGSFSTLEIQRTEQGDSAMYLCASSFGDWGTEAFFGQGTRLTVV.

This clone was seen only once. The J gene is TRBJ1-3, the V gene TRBV11-2; D not certain. The CDR3 runs 12 residues. Looked up from germline, CDR1 is SGHAT and CDR2 is FQNNGV. Trimming pared 8 bases from V and 1 base from J, leaving 6 bases between. In DNA form, the CDR3 reads TGTGCCAGCGGGCTTTCTGGAAACACCATATATTTT. This encodes CASGLSGNTIYF. Based on the CDR3 plus reference TRBV11-2 and TRBJ1-3, the full variable domain is EAGVAQSPRYKIIEKRQSVAFWCNPISGHATLYWYQQILGQGPKLLIQFQNNGVVDDSQLPKDRFSAERLKGVDSTLKIQPAKLEDSAVYLCASGLSGNTIYFGEGSWLTVV.

The V call is TRBV12-5, the J call TRBJ1-2; D gene ambiguous. The CDR3 sequence is 13 residues long. The germline CDR1 and CDR2 sequences are LGHNT and FRNRAP. Trimming took 7 bases from V and 2 from J, leaving 11 bases between them. CDR3 coding DNA: TGTGCTAGTGCTGACTCGCTGAACTATGGCTACACCTTC. Its protein product is CASADSLNYGYTF.

This sequence joins TRBV4-1 and TRBJ2-2; D is perhaps TRBD2 (5 bases). Germline V gene data show CDR1 as MGHRA and CDR2 as YSYEKL. The CDR3 extends over 14 amino acids. Trimming cost V 7 bases and J 6 bases, with 15 bases left between them. The CDR3 coding sequence is TGCGCCAGCACTCAGGAAGCGGCCGCCGGGGAGCTGTTTTTT. Its protein product is CASTQEAAAGELFF.

The rearrangement uses TRBV18 and TRBJ2-3, with 14 bases fitting TRBD2. This CDR3 has 16 amino acids. Losses at the gene ends were 3 bases for V and 1 base for J; bases not matched to a gene: 0. CDR1 KGHSH and CDR2 LQKENI come from the germline V gene. CDR3 DNA: TGTGCCAGCTCACCGGGACTAGCGGGGGGCACAGATACGCAGTATTTT. As protein: CASSPGLAGGTDTQYF.

The V call is TRBV19, the J call TRBJ2-2; possibly TRBD1 for D (5 bases). This CDR3 has 15 residues. Germline loops: CDR1 LNHDA, CDR2 SQIVND (reference sequence). V lost 7 bases to trimming and J lost 7 bases, with 19 bases between them. The CDR3 spells CASILNARVDGELFF. The CDR3 DNA reads TGTGCCAGTATTCTAAACGCCAGGGTGGACGGGGAGCTGTTTTTT.

The gene calls are TRBV19 and TRBJ1-4; TRBD1 matches 9 bases. Per the germline V gene, CDR1 is LNHDA and CDR2 is SQIVND (reference sequence). The CDR3 loop spans 14 amino acids. The V segment lost 6 bases and the J segment 8 bases; nucleotides outside the gene matches: 7. The CDR3 nucleotides are TGTGCCAGTAGATCTCGGGGGACAGGGGAAAAACTGTTTTTT. Translating it yields CASRSRGTGEKLFF.

The chain couples TRBV28 to TRBJ2-7; D not certain. CDR3 size: 12 residues. Germline V CDR1 and CDR2: MDHEN, SYDVKM. Deletions cut 5 bases from V and 6 bases from J, with 11 bases between. CDR3 amino acids: CASSKNYPEQYF. The CDR3, as DNA: TGTGCCAGCAGTAAGAACTATCCCGAGCAGTACTTC.

The V and J genes are TRBV27 and TRBJ2-7, with a tentative D call TRBD2 (5 bases). Germline V gene lookup returns CDR1 MNHEY and CDR2 SMNVEV (reference sequence). CDR3 length: 19 residues. V lost 0 bases and J 4 bases, leaving 25 bases between the germline ends. CDR3 DNA: TGTGCCAGCAGTTTATCCCCTATTAGCTTTATGGAACCGGGGTACGAGCAGTACTTC. Protein: CASSLSPISFMEPGYEQYF.

V usage is TRBV4-1 and J usage is TRBJ2-7; 7 bases agree with TRBD1. V trimming: 1 base; J trimming: 7 bases; junction bases outside the gene matches: 7. Germline V gives CDR1 MGHRA, CDR2 YSYEKL. The CDR3 has 14 amino acids. CDR3 amino acids: CASSQGLTGREQYF. The CDR3 DNA follows: TGCGCCAGCAGCCAAGGTTTGACAGGGCGTGAGCAGTACTTC.

In regard to this clone: A junction boundary mismatches the germline segment, possibly from a read error. V usage is TRBV7-7 and J usage is TRBJ2-1; 10 bases agree with TRBD2. The CDR3 is made up of 16 amino acids. The germline CDR1 and CDR2 sequences are SSHAT and FNYEAQ (reference sequence). Here the CDR3 DNA reads TGTGCTAGCAGCTTACGGGTCGGGACTAGCGTTAACGAGCAGTTCTTC. It translates to CASSLRVGTSVNEQFF.

V is TRBV5-6 and J is TRBJ2-7, with TRBD1 matching over 8 bases. The length of the CDR3 is 16 residues. J gave up 2 bases and V 1 base, and 8 bases lay outside the gene matches. Germline-derived CDR1 and CDR2 are SGHDT and YYEEEE. CDR3 sequence: CASSLRARTGTYEQYF. For the CDR3, the DNA is TGTGCCAGCAGCTTGCGCGCGAGGACAGGGACCTACGAGCAGTACTTC.

V usage is TRBV5-1 and J usage is TRBJ2-5; 9 bases line up with TRBD1. The CDR3 contains 16 residues. Per the germline V gene, CDR1 is SGHRS and CDR2 is YFSETQ. Trimming removed 4 bases from V and 5 bases from J; junction bases left unmatched: 12. The CDR3 DNA reads as TGCGCCAGCAGCGAGGGGGGGACAGGGTCTGGGGAGACCCAGTACTTC. As protein: CASSEGGTGSGETQYF.